The 16 T cell receptor beta chains reported below all come from one sample, sequenced in a study of CD8 T cells in ankylosing spondylitis. No antigen has been identified for these receptors. Study-level points and caveats: Apparently characteristic of ankylosing spondylitis blood was a TCR beta motif (roughly eight highly homologous variants).

TCRdb itself ran the 5' RACE reads through MiXCR, one entry per CDR3 protein. Altogether 250,000 to 350,000 distinct CDR3 sequences are present, under 8.5% being singletons, with the ten largest covering approximately 15%. Sequences were obtained from blood, either unsorted or a sorted T cell fraction (not recorded which). The receptors stem from a male donor with ankylosing spondylitis.

The chain is built from TRBV20-1 and TRBJ2-5; D could derive from TRBD1 or TRBD2 (5 bases each). CDR3 length: 16 amino acids. V lost 5 bases and J lost 0, with 19 bases in between. Looked up from germline, CDR1 is DFQATT and CDR2 is SNEGSKA (reference sequence). As DNA, the CDR3 is TGCAGTGCTGGGAGATCCCGGGACGTCTACCAAGAGACCCAGTACTTC. This codes for CSAGRSRDVYQETQYF.

This clonotype was found a few times. The CDR3 DNA is TGCAGTGCTATCGAGACCTCCTACAATGAGCAGTTCTTC. Amino acids: CSAIETSYNEQFF. The chain combines TRBV20-1 with TRBJ2-1; D gene uncertain. The CDR3 has 13 residues. The germline V gene encodes CDR1 DFQATT and CDR2 SNEGSKA (reference sequence). The ends were cut back, 4 bases at V and 0 bases at J, with 7 bases in the middle.

In this sample, this clonotype turned up a few times. The chain recombines TRBV10-3 with TRBJ2-7, with D tentatively TRBD2 (6 bases). Germline V gives CDR1 ENHRY, CDR2 SYGVKD. V shed 11 bases and J shed 2 bases, with 19 bases lying between them. The CDR3 consists of 14 residues. The CDR3 sequence: CAVHTPGVTYEQYF. The CDR3 DNA reads TGTGCCGTCCACACCCCGGGAGTAACCTACGAGCAGTACTTC.

This clonotype was detected ten times or more. This chain links TRBV5-5 with TRBJ2-1, with 9 bases that match TRBD2. V was pared by 0 bases and J by 4 bases, with 5 bases of the junction left unmatched. This CDR3 comprises 16 residues. Looked up from germline, CDR1 is SGHKS and CDR2 is YYEKEE (reference sequence). CDR3 region: CASSLVGLASYNEQFF. CDR3 sequence (DNA): TGTGCCAGCAGCTTGGTGGGACTAGCTAGTTACAATGAGCAGTTCTTC.

This clonotype was seen ten or more times. The chain joins TRBV29-1 to TRBJ2-5; TRBD2 matches 7 bases. Trimming cost V 7 bases and J 5 bases; bases outside gene matches: 10. Looked up from germline, CDR1 is SQVTM and CDR2 is ANQGSEA. This CDR3 has 13 amino acids. The CDR3 here is CSGREIVLETQYF. CDR3 nucleotide sequence: TGCAGCGGGCGGGAGATAGTCCTGGAGACCCAGTACTTC.

The chain combines TRBV18 with TRBJ2-7; D ambiguous. Germline V lookup: CDR1 KGHSH, CDR2 LQKENI. CDR3 length: 14 amino acids. The V end was cut by 0 bases, the J end by 1 base, with 7 bases between. This chain's CDR3 is CASSPPAGSYEQYF. For the CDR3, the DNA is TGTGCCAGCTCACCACCCGCCGGATCCTACGAGCAGTACTTC.

This clonotype was counted at least ten times. The genes are TRBV29-1 and TRBJ2-7; D unclear. Trimming took 0 bases from V and 2 from J, leaving 11 bases between them. Germline CDR1 and CDR2: SQVTM and ANQGSEA. The length of the CDR3 is 14 residues. CDR3 in amino acids: CSVEDRVRPYEQYF. CDR3 DNA sequence: TGCAGCGTTGAAGATCGGGTCAGGCCCTACGAGCAGTACTTC.

The chain has TRBV4-3 and TRBJ2-7; 7 bases match TRBD2. There are 15 residues in the CDR3. Germline V gene lookup returns CDR1 LGHNA and CDR2 YSLEER. V lost 3 bases, J lost 3 bases, and 8 bases stayed unmatched. Here the CDR3 DNA reads TGCGCCAGCAGCCACCAGCAGGGAGGGAACTACGAGCAGTACTTC. The encoded protein is CASSHQQGGNYEQYF.

This clonotype turned up a few times. V is TRBV4-3 and J is TRBJ2-2; 10 bases line up with TRBD2. This CDR3 contains 18 residues. Germline V gene sequence: CDR1 LGHNA, CDR2 YSLEER. With 0 bases clipped from V and 1 base from J, the junction kept 5 bases outside the gene matches. This CDR3 is CASSQDVGLALNTGELFF. The CDR3 coding sequence is TGCGCCAGCAGCCAAGATGTGGGACTAGCGTTGAACACCGGGGAGCTGTTTTTT.

The J gene is TRBJ1-4, the V gene TRBV4-2; D gene uncertain. This CDR3 has 16 amino acids. The V gene lost 0 bases and the J gene lost 3 bases, with 11 bases spanning the gap. The germline V gene encodes CDR1 LGHNA and CDR2 YNFKEQ. CDR3 loop: CASSQDPRRPNEKLFF. In DNA form, the CDR3 reads TGTGCCAGCAGCCAAGACCCTAGAAGGCCTAATGAAAAACTGTTTTTT.

This clonotype has a count of ten or more. The chain joins TRBV20-1 to TRBJ2-6; TRBD2 is a possible D gene (6 bases). Germline lookup yields CDR1 DFQATT and CDR2 SNEGSKA (reference sequence). V was clipped by 3 bases and J by 0 bases, with 21 bases between them. This CDR3 comprises 19 residues. The CDR3 loop reads CSASDRGSSGHSGANVLTF. The CDR3 DNA is TGCAGTGCTAGCGACCGGGGCAGTAGCGGACACTCTGGGGCCAACGTCCTGACTTTC.

This clonotype was observed a handful of times. The chain recombines TRBV6-1 with TRBJ2-5; no definite D call. The CDR3 length is 15 residues. Germline CDR1 and CDR2: MNHNS and SASEGT. Trimming pared 7 bases from V and 4 bases from J, leaving 19 bases between. CDR3 region: CASTKMRQSGETQYF. For the CDR3, the DNA is TGTGCCAGCACCAAAATGAGACAATCGGGAGAGACCCAGTACTTC.

This clonotype has more than one count but fewer than ten. The chain recombines TRBV20-1 with TRBJ2-1; D unclear. CDR1 is DFQATT and CDR2 is SNEGSKA in the germline V gene (reference sequence). The V end was cut by 3 bases, the J end by 5 bases, with 23 bases between. This CDR3 comprises 17 residues. The CDR3 nucleotides read TGCAGTGCTAGCACAATGGTAGAGTTCAGTCACAACAATGAGCAGTTCTTC. Encoded protein: CSASTMVEFSHNNEQFF.

V usage is TRBV7-3 and J usage is TRBJ2-3; D call uncertain. Germline V gives CDR1 SGHTA, CDR2 FQGTGA. This CDR3 contains 16 residues. Trimming shortened V by 1 base and J by 0 bases, and 11 bases separated the two germline ends. The CDR3 loop reads CASSLNRDSSTDTQYF. The DNA for the CDR3 is TGTGCCAGCAGCTTAAATAGGGATAGTAGCACAGATACGCAGTATTTT. Combining the CDR3 with reference TRBV7-3 and TRBJ2-3 gives the whole variable domain GAGVSQTPSNKVTEKGKYVELRCDPISGHTALYWYRQSLGQGPEFLIYFQGTGAADDSGLPNDRFFAVRPEGSVSTLKIQRTERGDSAVYLCASSLNRDSSTDTQYFGPGTRLTVL.

In its sample, this clonotype was seen a few times. The chain has TRBV6-2 or TRBV6-3 and TRBJ1-1; TRBD1 matches at 10 bases. Germline lookup yields CDR1 MNHEY and CDR2 SVGEGT. V lost 8 bases and J lost 5; bases outside the gene matches: 8. The length of the CDR3 is 14 residues. This CDR3 is CASGDRGYETEAFF. The CDR3 nucleotides read TGTGCCAGCGGGGACAGGGGCTATGAAACTGAAGCTTTCTTT.

This clonotype occurred many times. This sequence joins TRBV2 and TRBJ2-2; weak D call: TRBD2 (6 bases). The CDR3 length is 15 residues. Between the trimmed V and J ends, which lost 7 bases and 1 base, there was a span of 13 bases. Germline V gene lookup returns CDR1 SNHLY and CDR2 FYNNEI. DNA for the CDR3: TGTGCCAGCAAGCTAGAGGGACTGAACACCGGGGAGCTGTTTTTT. Translated, it gives CASKLEGLNTGELFF.